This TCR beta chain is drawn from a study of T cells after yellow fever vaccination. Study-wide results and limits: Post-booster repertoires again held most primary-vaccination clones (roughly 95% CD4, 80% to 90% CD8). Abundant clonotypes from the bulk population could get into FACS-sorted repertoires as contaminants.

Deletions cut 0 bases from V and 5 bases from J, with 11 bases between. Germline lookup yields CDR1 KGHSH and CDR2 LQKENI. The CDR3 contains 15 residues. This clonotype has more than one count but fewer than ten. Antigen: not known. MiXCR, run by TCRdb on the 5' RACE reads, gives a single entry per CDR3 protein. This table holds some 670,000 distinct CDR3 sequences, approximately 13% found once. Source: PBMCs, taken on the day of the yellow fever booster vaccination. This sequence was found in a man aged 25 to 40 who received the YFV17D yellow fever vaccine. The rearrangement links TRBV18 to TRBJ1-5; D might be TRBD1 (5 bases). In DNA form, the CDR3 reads TGTGCCAGCTCACCACCGTGGGGAGGGGATCAGCCCCAGCATTTT. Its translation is CASSPPWGGDQPQHF.